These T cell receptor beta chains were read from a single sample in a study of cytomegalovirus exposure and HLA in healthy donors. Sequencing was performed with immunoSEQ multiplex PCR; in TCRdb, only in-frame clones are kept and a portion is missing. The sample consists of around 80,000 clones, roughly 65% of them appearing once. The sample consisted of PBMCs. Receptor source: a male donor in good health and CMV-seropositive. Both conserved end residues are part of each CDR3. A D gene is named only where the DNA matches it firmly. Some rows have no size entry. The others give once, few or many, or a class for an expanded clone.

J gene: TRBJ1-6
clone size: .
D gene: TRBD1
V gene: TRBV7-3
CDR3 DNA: TGTGCCAGCAGCGCTAACAGGGGGTCGTCACCCCTCCACTTT
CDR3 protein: CASSANRGSSPLHF

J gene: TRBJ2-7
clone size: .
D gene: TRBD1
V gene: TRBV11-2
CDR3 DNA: TGTGCCAGCAGCTCGTCGACAGGGATCAGCTACGAGCAGTACTTC
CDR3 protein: CASSSSTGISYEQYF

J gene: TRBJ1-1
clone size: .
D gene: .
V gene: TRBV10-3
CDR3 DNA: TGTGCCATCAGTGAGTCGAGGCAGGGTTTAACTGAAGCTTTCTTT
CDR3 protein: CAISESRQGLTEAFF

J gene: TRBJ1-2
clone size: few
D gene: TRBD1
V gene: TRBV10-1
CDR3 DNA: TGCGCCAGCAGATTAGGGGACAGATGTCTTTACACCTTC
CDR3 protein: CASRLGDRCLYTF

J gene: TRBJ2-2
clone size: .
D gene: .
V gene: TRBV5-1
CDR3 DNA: TGCGCCAGCAGCTTGAAGGCCCTAGCGAACACCGGGGAGCTGTTTTTT
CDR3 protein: CASSLKALANTGELFF

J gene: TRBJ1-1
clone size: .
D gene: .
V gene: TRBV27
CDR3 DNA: TGTGCCAGCAGTCCCGGCCGTCCCGGGGAAGGGGGTCCTGAAGCTTTCTTT
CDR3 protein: CASSPGRPGEGGPEAFF

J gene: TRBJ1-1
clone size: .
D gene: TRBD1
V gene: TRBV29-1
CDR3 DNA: TGCAGCGTTGATGGGACAGGAGGGGGGAACACTGAAGCTTTCTTT
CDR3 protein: CSVDGTGGGNTEAFF

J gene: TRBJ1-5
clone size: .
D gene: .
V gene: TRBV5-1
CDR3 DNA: TGCGCCAGCAGCCCGGGTGGCGGTAGCAATCAGCCCCAGCATTTT
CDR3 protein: CASSPGGGSNQPQHF

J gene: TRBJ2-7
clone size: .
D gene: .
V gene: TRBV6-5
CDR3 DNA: TGTGCCAGCACCGGAGGGGACAGCACCTACGAGCAGTACTTC
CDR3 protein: CASTGGDSTYEQYF

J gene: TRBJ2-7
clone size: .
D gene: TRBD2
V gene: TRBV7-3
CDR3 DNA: TGTGCCAGCAGCCCCGGGAGGGGGGCTCAGCAGTACTTC
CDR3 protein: CASSPGRGAQQYF

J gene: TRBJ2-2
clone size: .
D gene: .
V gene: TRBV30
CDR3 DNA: TGTGCCTGGAGTGCCCCTCCAGGGCGGACCGGGGAGCTGTTTTTT
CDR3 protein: CAWSAPPGRTGELFF

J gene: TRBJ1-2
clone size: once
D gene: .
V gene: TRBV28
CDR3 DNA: TGTGCCAGCAGGCACCAGGGGCGGTTGGGCTACACCTTC
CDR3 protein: CASRHQGRLGYTF

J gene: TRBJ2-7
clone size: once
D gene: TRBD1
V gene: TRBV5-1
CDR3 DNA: TGCGCCAGCAGCCCGGGACAGGGAAGCGAGCAGTACTTC
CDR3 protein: CASSPGQGSEQYF

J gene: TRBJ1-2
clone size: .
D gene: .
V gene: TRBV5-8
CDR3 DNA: TGTGCCAGCAGCTTGGTCAGGGTCGAGGGCTACACCTTC
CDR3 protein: CASSLVRVEGYTF

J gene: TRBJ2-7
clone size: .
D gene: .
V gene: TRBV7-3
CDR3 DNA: TGTGCCAGCAGCTTAGGGAACAGGGACGAGCAGTACTTC
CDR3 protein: CASSLGNRDEQYF

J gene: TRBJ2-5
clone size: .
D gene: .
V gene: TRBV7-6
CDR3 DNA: TGTGCCAGCAGCGACCCAACGGGGGAACCCCAGTACTTC
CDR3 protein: CASSDPTGEPQYF

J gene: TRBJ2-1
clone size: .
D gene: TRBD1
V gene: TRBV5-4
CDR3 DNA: TGTGCCAGCACCACCAGGGGGGGAAGCGGGACAGGGGACAATGAGCAGTTCTTC
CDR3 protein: CASTTRGGSGTGDNEQFF

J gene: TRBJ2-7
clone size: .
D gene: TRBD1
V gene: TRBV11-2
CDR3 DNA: TGTGCCAGCAGCCGCACGGACAGGGGGCACGAGCAGTACTTC
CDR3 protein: CASSRTDRGHEQYF

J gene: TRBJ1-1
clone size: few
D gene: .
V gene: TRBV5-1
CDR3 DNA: TGCGCCAGCAGCTTTGAGGGGAACACTGAAGCTTTCTTT
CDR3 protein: CASSFEGNTEAFF

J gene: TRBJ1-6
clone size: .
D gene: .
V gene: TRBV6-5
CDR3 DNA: TGTGCCAGCGGGCAGATGGATAATTCACCCCTCCACTTT
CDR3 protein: CASGQMDNSPLHF

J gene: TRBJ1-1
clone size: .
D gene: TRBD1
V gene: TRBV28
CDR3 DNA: TGTGCCAGCAGTTCCCGGGACAGGTGGGGGTGGGCTGAAGCTTTCTTT
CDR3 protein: CASSSRDRWGWAEAFF

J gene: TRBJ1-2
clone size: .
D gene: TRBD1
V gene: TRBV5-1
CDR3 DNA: TGCGCCAGCAGCTCGGGGACAGGGGCGAACTATGGCTACACCTTC
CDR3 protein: CASSSGTGANYGYTF

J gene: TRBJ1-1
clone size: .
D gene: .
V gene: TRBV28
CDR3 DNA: TGTGCCACTAAAGTGGGAGGACTTATGAACACTGAAGCTTTCTTT
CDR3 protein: CATKVGGLMNTEAFF

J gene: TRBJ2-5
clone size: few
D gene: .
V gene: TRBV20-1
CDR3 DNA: TGCAGTGCCTATAAAGAGACCCAGTACTTC
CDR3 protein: CSAYKETQYF

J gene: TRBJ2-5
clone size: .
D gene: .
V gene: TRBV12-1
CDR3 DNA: TGTGCCAGCAGCCGCACGGGGACTAGCGGGGGGGAGACCCAGTACTTC
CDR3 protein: CASSRTGTSGGETQYF

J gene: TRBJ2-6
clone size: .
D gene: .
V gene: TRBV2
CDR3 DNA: TGTGCCAGCAGTGAAGCCGGACTCGGGGCCAACGTCCTGACTTTC
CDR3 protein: CASSEAGLGANVLTF

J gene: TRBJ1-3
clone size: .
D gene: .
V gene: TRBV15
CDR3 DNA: TGTGCCACCAGCTGGCCAGGGAAGTGGGCCGGATCTGGAAACACCATATATTTT
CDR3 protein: CATSWPGKWAGSGNTIYF

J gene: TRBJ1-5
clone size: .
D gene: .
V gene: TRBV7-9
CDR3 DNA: TGTGCCAGCAGTCCAAGGGGCGGGGATCAGCCCCAGCATTTT
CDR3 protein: CASSPRGGDQPQHF

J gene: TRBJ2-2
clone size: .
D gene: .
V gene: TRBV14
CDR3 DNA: TGTGCCAGCAGGGTAGGCGGCACCGGGGAGCTGTTTTTT
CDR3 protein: CASRVGGTGELFF

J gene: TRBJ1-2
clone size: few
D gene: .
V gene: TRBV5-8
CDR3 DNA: TGTGCCAGCAGATACCAGGGGTGGGGTGGCTACACCTTC
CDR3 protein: CASRYQGWGGYTF

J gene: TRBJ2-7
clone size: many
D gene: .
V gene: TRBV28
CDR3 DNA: TGTGCCAGCAGTGACACGGGACTCCTCTACGAGCAGTACTTC
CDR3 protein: CASSDTGLLYEQYF

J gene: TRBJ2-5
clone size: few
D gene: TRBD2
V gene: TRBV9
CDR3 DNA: TGTGCCAGCAGCCCCCAAAGCGGGAGGGTCGTGACCCAGTACTTC
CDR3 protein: CASSPQSGRVVTQYF

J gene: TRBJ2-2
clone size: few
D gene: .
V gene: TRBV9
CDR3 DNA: TGTGCCAGCAGGCAGGGGTTTGCGGAGTCCGGGGAGCTGTTTTTT
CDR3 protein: CASRQGFAESGELFF